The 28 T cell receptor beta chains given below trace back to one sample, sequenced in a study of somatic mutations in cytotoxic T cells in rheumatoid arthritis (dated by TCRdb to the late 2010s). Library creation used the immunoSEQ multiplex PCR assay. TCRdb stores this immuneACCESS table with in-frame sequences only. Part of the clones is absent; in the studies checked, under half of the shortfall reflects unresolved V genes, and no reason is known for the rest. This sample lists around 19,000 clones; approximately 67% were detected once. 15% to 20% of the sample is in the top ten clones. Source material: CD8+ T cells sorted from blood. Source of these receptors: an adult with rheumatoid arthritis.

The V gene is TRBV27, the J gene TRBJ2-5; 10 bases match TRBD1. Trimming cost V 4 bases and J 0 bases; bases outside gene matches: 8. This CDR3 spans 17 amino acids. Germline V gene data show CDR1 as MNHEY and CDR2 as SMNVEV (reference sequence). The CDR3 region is CASSSDRGVAYQETQYF. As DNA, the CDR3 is TGTGCCAGCAGTTCGGACAGGGGGGTCGCGTACCAAGAGACCCAGTACTTC.

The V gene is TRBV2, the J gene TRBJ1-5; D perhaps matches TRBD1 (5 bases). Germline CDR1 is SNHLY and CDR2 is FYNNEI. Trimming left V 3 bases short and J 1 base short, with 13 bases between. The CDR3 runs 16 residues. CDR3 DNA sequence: TGTGCCAGCAGTGAGAGCTCAGGGTGGAGCAATCAGCCCCAGCATTTT. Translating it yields CASSESSGWSNQPQHF.

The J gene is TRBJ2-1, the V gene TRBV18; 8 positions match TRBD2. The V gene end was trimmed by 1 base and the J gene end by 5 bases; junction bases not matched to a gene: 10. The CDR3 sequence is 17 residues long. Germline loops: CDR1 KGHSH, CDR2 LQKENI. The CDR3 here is CASSPRLAGGIDNEQFF. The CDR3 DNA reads TGTGCCAGCTCACCACGTCTGGCGGGGGGTATCGACAATGAGCAGTTCTTC.

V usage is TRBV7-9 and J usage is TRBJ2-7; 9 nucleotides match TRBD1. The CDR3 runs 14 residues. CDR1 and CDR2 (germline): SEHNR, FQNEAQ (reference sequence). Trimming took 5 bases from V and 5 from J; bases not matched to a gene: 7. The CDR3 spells CASSPGDRVHEQYF. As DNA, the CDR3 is TGTGCCAGCAGCCCCGGGGACAGGGTTCACGAGCAGTACTTC.

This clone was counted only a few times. The CDR3 is CASSQGGNTEAFF. The CDR3 nucleotides read TGTGCCAGCAGCCAGGGGGGTAACACTGAAGCTTTCTTT. The V call is TRBV7-9, the J call TRBJ1-1, with 7 bases matching TRBD1. The germline V gene has CDR1 SEHNR and CDR2 FQNEAQ (reference sequence). J gave up 2 bases and V 5 bases, and 2 bases lay outside the gene matches. There are 13 residues in the CDR3.

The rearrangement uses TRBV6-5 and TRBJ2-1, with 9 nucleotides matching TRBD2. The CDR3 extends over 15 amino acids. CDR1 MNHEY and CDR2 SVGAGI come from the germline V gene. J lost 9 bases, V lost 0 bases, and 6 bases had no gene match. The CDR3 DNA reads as TGTGCCAGCAGTTACTCTGTAGGAGCGGGGGGTGAGCAGTTCTTC. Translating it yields CASSYSVGAGGEQFF.

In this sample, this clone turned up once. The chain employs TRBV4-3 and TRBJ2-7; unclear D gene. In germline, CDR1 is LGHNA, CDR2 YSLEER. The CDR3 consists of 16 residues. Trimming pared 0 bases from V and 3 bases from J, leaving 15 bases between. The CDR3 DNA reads TGCGCCAGCAGCCAAGAGGGGTCCCCGCCGGACTACGAGCAGTACTTC. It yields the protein CASSQEGSPPDYEQYF.

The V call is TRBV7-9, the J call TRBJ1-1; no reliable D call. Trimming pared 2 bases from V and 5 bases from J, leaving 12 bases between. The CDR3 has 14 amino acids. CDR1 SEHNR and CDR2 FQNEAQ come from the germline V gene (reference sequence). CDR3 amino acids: CASSLQDRVTEAFF. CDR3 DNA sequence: TGTGCCAGCAGCTTACAGGATAGGGTTACTGAAGCTTTCTTT.

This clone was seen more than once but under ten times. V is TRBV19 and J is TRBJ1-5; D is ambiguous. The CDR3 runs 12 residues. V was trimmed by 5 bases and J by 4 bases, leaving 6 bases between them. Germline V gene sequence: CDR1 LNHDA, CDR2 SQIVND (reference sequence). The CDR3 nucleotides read TGTGCCAGTAGTTGGGGAAATCAGCCCCAGCATTTT. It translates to CASSWGNQPQHF.

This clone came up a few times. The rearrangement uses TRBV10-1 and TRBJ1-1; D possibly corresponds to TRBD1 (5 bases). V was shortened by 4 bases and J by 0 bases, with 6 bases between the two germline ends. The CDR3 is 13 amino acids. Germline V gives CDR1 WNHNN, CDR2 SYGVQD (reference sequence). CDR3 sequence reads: CASSVTVNTEAFF. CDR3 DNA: TGCGCCAGCAGTGTGACAGTGAACACTGAAGCTTTCTTT.

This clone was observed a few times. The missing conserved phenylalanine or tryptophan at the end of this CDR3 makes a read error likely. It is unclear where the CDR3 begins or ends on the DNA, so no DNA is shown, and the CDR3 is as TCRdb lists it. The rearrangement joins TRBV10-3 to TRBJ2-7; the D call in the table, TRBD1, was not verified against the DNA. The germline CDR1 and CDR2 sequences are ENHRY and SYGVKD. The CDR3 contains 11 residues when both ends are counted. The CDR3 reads CAISDGTAFGL.

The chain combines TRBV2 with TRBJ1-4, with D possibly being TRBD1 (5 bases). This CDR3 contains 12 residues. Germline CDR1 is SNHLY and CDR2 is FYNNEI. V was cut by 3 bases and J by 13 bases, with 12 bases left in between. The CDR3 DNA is TGTGCCAGCAGTGATATGGGGGGGACACTGTTTTTT. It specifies CASSDMGGTLFF. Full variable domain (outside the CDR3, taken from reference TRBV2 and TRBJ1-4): EPEVTQTPSHQVTQMGQEVILRCVPISNHLYFYWYRQILGQKVEFLVSFYNNEISEKSEIFDDQFSVERPDGSNFTLKIRSTKLEDSAMYFCASSDMGGTLFFGSGTQLSVL.

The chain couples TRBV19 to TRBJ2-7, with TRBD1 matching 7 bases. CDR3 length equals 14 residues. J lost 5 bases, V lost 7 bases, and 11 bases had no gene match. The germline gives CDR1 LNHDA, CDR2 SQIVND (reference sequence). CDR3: CASNLGQDTHEQYF. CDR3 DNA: TGTGCCAGTAATCTAGGACAGGACACCCACGAGCAGTACTTC. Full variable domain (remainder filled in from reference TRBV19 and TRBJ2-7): DGGITQSPKYLFRKEGQNVTLSCEQNLNHDAMYWYRQDPGQGLRLIYYSQIVNDFQKGDIAEGYSVSREKKESFPLTVTSAQKNPTAFYLCASNLGQDTHEQYFGPGTRLTVT.

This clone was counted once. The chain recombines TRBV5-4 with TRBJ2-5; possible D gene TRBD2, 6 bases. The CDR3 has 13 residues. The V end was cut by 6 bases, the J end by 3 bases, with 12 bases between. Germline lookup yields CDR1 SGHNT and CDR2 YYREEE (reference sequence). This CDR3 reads CASTPTSEETQYF. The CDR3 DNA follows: TGTGCCAGCACCCCGACTAGTGAAGAGACCCAGTACTTC.

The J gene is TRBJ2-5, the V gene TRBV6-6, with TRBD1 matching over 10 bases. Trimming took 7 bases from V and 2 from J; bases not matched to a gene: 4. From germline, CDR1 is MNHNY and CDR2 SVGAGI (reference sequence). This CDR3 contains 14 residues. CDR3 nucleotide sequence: TGTGCCAGCATGGGGACAGGGGCACAAGAGACCCAGTACTTC. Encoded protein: CASMGTGAQETQYF.

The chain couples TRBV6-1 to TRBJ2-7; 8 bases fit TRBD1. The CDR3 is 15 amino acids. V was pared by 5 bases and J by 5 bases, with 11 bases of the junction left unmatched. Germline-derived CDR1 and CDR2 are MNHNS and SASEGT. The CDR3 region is CASSPRTGRKDEQYF. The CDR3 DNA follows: TGTGCCAGCAGTCCCCGGACAGGGAGAAAGGACGAGCAGTACTTC.

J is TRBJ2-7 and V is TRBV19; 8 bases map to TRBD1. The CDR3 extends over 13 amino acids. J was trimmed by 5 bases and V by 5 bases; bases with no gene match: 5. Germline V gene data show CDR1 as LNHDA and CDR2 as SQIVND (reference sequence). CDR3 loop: CASSLRTGNEQYF. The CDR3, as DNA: TGTGCCAGTAGTCTTAGGACAGGGAACGAGCAGTACTTC.

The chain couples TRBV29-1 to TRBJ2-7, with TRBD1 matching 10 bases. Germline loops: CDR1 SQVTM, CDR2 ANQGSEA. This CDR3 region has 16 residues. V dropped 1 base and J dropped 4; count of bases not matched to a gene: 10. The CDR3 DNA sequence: TGCAGCGTTGAAGGGGTTCCGGGACAGGGGTTTTACGAGCAGTACTTC. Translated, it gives CSVEGVPGQGFYEQYF.

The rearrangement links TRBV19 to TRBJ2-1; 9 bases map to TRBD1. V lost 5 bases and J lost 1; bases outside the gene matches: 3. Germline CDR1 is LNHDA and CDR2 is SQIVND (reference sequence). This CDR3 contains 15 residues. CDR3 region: CASSAGQGSYNEQFF. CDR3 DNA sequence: TGTGCCAGTAGTGCTGGACAGGGGTCCTACAATGAGCAGTTCTTC.

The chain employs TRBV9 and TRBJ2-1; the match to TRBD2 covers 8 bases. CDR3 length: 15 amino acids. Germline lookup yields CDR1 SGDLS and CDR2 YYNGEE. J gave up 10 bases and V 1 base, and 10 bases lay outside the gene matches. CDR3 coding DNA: TGTGCCAGCAGCGTAAGCGGGGCGGGGGGTGAAGAGCAGTTCTTC. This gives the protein CASSVSGAGGEEQFF.

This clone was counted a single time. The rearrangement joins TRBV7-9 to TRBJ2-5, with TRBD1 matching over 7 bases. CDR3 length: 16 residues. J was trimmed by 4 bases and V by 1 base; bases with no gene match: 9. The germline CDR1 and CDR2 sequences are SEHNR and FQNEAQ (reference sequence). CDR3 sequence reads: CASSLGPVTGVETQYF. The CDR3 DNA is TGTGCCAGCAGCTTAGGACCCGTTACAGGGGTAGAGACCCAGTACTTC.

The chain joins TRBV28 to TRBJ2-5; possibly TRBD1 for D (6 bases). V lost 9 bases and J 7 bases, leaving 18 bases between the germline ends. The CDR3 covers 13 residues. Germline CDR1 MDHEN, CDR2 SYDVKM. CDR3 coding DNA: TGTGCCAGTGAAATGGGGGACAAGACGACCCAGTACTTC. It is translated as CASEMGDKTTQYF.

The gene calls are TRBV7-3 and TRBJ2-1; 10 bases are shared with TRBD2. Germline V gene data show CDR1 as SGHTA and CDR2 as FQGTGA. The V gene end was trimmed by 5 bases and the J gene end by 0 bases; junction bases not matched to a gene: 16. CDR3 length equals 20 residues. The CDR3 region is CASSAPPLAGGKSSYNEQFF. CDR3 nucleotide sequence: TGTGCCAGCAGCGCCCCCCCTTTAGCGGGGGGAAAGAGCTCCTACAATGAGCAGTTCTTC.

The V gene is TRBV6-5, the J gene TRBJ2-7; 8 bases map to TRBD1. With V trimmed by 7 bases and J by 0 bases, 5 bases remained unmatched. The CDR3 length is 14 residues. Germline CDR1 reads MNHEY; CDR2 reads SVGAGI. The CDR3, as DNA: TGTGCCAGCAACCCGGGACAGGTCTCCTACGAGCAGTACTTC. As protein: CASNPGQVSYEQYF.

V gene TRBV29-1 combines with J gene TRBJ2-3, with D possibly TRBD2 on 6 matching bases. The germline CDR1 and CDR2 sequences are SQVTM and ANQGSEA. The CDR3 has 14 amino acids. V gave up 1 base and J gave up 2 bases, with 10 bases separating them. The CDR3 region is CSVEVGDFTDTQYF. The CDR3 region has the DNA TGCAGCGTTGAAGTGGGGGACTTCACAGATACGCAGTATTTT.

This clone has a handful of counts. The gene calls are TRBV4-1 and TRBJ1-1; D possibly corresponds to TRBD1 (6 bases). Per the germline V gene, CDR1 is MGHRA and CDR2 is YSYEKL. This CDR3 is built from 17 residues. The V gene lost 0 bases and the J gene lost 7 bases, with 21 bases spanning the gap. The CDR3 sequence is CASSQEGGQPNMNEAFF. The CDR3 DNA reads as TGCGCCAGCAGCCAAGAGGGGGGCCAGCCCAATATGAATGAAGCTTTCTTT.

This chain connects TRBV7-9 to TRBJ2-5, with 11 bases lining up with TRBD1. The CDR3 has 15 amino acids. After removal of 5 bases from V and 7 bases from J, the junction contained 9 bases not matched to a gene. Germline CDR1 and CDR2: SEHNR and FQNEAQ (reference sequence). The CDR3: CASSTSPGQGGTQYF. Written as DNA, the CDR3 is TGTGCCAGCAGCACTAGTCCGGGACAGGGGGGGACCCAGTACTTC.

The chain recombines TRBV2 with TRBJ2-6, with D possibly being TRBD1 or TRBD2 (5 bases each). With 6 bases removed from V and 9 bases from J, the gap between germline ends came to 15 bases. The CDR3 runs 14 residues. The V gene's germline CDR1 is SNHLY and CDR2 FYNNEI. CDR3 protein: CASSWGPQGNVLTF. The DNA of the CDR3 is TGTGCCAGCAGCTGGGGACCCCAGGGCAACGTCCTGACTTTC.